This T cell receptor (beta chain) was sequenced during a study of blood T cell repertoires in COVID-19. Whole-study context: Samples came from the United States, Italy and Spain, spanning acute and convalescent COVID-19. From T cells, B-cell-depleted T cells, or PBMCs came the material, which was cDNA or gDNA.

In the source study's methods: Amplification of reference gene primers provided the estimated nucleated cell counts. Clones were read by immunoSEQ multiplex PCR, and TCRdb kept only the in-frame ones, dropping some. The V and J calls and clone size are taken from that table; D and trimming were inferred from the DNA. The data hold about 210,000 clones, with about nine tenths observed a single time. The CDR3 sequence is 14 residues long. In germline, CDR1 is SGHRS, CDR2 YFSETQ. Germline trimming cut 1 base from V and 2 bases from J; bases unmatched to any gene: 2. The sequenced material came from peripheral blood. The origin of this receptor is a man younger than 35 with active or convalescent COVID-19. V gene TRBV5-1 combines with J gene TRBJ2-7, with 8 nucleotides matching TRBD1. The CDR3 sequence: CASSLPGGTYEQYF. CDR3 nucleotide sequence: TGCGCCAGCAGCTTGCCAGGGGGCACCTACGAGCAGTACTTC.